A selection of T cell receptor beta chains follows, all from one sample in a study of blood T cell repertoires in COVID-19. Data came from immunoSEQ multiplex PCR; TCRdb stores just in-frame clones and leaves some out. The sample contains roughly 190,000 clones, 90% of which appear only once. Sequenced: peripheral blood. Receptors originate from a man in his fifties with acute or convalescent COVID-19. The CDR3 runs from the conserved cysteine through the conserved F or W. D genes are given only for firm matches. Size values are once, few and many counts, or a class for expanded clones, and some rows have none.

j_gene,abundance,d_gene,v_gene,CDR3aa,CDR3nt
TRBJ2-3,.,.,TRBV30,CAWSPTGDTQYF,TGTGCCTGGAGTCCCACGGGGGATACGCAGTATTTT
TRBJ2-7,.,TRBD2,TRBV5-6,CASSLLVTSGNYEQYF,TGTGCCAGCAGCCTTCTCGTGACTAGCGGGAACTACGAGCAGTACTTC
TRBJ2-5,once,.,TRBV27,CASSQLGFQETQYF,TGTGCCAGCAGCCAGCTAGGATTTCAAGAGACCCAGTACTTC
TRBJ1-1,.,.,TRBV4-3,CASSQGRVNTEAFF,TGCGCCAGCAGCCAAGGCAGGGTGAACACTGAAGCTTTCTTT
TRBJ2-7,.,TRBD2,TRBV12-3/TRBV12-4,CASSWRGYEQYF,TGTGCCAGCAGTTGGCGGGGGTACGAGCAGTACTTC
TRBJ2-3,.,TRBD2,TRBV7-9,CASSLPSGSPDTQYF,TGTGCCAGCAGCTTACCTAGCGGGAGCCCAGATACGCAGTATTTT
TRBJ2-3,.,.,TRBV19,CASTDLQGLDTQYF,TGTGCCAGTACCGACCTACAGGGATTAGATACGCAGTATTTT
TRBJ1-3,few,.,TRBV28,CASSPQGYSGNTIYF,TGTGCCAGCAGTCCCCAGGGTTACTCTGGAAACACCATATATTTT
TRBJ2-3,.,.,TRBV7-2,CASSLDSSSWDTQYF,TGTGCCAGCAGCCTGGACAGCTCCTCTTGGGATACGCAGTATTTT
TRBJ2-1,.,TRBD2,TRBV28,CASRTRGALGEQFF,TGTGCCAGCAGAACGCGGGGGGCCTTGGGTGAGCAGTTCTTC